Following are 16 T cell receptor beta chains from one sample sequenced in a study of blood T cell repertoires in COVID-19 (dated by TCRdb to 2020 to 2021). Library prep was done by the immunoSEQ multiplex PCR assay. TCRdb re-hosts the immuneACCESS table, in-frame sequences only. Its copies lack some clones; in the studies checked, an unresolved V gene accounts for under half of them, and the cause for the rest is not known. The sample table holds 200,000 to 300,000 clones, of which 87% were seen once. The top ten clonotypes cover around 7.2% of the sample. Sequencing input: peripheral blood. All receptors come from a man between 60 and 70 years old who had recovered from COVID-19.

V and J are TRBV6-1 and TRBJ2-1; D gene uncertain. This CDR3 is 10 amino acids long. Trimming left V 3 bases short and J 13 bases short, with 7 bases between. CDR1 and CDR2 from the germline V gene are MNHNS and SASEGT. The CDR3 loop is CASSEGYQFF. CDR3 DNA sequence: TGTGCCAGCAGTGAGGGCTACCAGTTCTTC.

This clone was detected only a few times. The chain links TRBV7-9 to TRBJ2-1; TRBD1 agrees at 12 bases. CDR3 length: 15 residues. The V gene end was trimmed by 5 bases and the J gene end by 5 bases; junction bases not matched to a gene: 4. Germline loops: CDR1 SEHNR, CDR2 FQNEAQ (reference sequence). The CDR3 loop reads CASSPGQGAHNEQFF. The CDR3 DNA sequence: TGTGCCAGCAGCCCGGGACAGGGGGCCCACAATGAGCAGTTCTTC.

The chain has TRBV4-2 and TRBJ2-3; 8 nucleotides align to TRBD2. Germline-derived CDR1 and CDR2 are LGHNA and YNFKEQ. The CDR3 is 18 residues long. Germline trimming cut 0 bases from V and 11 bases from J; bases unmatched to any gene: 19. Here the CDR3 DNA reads TGTGCCAGCAGCCAAGATAAGGGGCCGGGACGGGGGGGCGGAGGGCAGTATTTT. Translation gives CASSQDKGPGRGGGGQYF.

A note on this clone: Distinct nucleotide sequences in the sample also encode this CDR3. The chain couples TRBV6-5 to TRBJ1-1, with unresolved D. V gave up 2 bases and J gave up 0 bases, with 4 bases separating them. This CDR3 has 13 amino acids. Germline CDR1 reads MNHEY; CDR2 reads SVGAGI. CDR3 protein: CASSYLLNTEAFF. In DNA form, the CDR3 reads TGTGCCAGCAGTTACCTGTTGAACACTGAAGCTTTCTTT.

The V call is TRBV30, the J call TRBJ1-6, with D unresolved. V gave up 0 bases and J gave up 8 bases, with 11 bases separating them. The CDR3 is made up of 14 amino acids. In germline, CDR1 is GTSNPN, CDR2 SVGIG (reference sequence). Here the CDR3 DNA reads TGTGCCTGGAGTGTATGGGGAGGTCATTCACCCCTCCACTTT. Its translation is CAWSVWGGHSPLHF.

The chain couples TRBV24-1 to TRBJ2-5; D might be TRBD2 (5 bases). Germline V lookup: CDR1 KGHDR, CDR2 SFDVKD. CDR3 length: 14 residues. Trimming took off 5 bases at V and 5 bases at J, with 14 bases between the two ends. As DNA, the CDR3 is TGTGCCACCAGTGGTGGTCCCCGGAGGGAGACCCAGTACTTC. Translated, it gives CATSGGPRRETQYF.

The CDR3 sequence: CASSPGFGANVLTF. The CDR3 DNA reads as TGCGCCAGCAGCCCCGGGTTTGGGGCCAACGTCCTGACTTTC. The chain employs TRBV5-1 and TRBJ2-6, with unresolved D. V gave up 4 bases and J gave up 3 bases, with 8 bases separating them. Germline values: CDR1 SGHRS, CDR2 YFSETQ. CDR3 length equals 14 residues.

As DNA, the CDR3 is TGTGCCACCAGCAGAGGGGGGGACAGGGATCGTCAGCCCCAGCATTTT. Amino acids: CATSRGGDRDRQPQHF. V is TRBV15 and J is TRBJ1-5; 9 bases align to TRBD1. The CDR3 loop spans 16 amino acids. The V segment lost 1 base and the J segment 6 bases; nucleotides outside the gene matches: 7. Germline CDR1 and CDR2: LNHNV and YYDKDF (reference sequence).

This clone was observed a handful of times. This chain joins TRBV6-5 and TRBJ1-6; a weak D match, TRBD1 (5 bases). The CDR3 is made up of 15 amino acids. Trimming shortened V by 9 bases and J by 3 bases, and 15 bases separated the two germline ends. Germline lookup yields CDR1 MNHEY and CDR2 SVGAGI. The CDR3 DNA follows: TGTGCCAGTACGGGGGGTGTACTCTATAATTCACCCCTCCACTTT. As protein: CASTGGVLYNSPLHF.

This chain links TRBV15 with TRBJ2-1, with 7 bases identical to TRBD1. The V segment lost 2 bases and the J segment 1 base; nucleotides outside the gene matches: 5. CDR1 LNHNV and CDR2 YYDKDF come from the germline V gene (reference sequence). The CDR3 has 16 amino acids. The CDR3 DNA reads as TGTGCCACCAGCAGATACAGGGGACCTTCCTACAATGAGCAGTTCTTC. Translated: CATSRYRGPSYNEQFF. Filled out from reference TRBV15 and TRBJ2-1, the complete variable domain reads DAMVIQNPRYQVTQFGKPVTLSCSQTLNHNVMYWYQQKSSQAPKLLFHYYDKDFNNEADTPDNFQSRRPNTSFCFLDIRSPGLGDTAMYLCATSRYRGPSYNEQFFGPGTRLTVL.

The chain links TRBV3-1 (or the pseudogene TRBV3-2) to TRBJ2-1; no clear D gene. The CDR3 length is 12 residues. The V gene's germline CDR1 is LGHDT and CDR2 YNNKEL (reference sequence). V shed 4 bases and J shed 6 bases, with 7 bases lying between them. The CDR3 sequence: CASSLSPNEQFF. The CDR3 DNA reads TGTGCCAGCAGCCTTAGCCCCAATGAGCAGTTCTTC.

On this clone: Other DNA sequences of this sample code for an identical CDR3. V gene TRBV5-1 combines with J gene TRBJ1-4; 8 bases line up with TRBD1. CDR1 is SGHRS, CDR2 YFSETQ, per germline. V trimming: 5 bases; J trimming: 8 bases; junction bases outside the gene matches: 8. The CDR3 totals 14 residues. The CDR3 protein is CASRSTGGREKLFF. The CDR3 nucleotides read TGCGCCAGCAGATCTACAGGGGGACGGGAAAAACTGTTTTTT.

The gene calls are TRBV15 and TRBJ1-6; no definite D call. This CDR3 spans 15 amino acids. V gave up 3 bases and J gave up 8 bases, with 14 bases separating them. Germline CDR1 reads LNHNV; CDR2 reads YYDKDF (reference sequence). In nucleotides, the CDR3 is TGTGCCACCAGCAGTAGCCCAGGCGGGGATTCACCCCTCCACTTT. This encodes CATSSSPGGDSPLHF.

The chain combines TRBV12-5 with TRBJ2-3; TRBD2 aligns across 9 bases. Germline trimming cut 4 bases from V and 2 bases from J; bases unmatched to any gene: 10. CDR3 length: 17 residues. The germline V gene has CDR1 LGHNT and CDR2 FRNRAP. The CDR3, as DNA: TGTGCTAGTGGTTCCGGAGAAGCGGGGGGACACACAGATACGCAGTATTTT. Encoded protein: CASGSGEAGGHTDTQYF.

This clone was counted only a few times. The chain's CDR3 is CASSENGGPNSPLHF. CDR3 coding DNA: TGTGCCAGCAGTGAAAACGGGGGGCCTAATTCACCCCTCCACTTT. V usage is TRBV2 and J usage is TRBJ1-6, with D perhaps matching TRBD1 (6 bases). The CDR3 runs 15 residues. Per germline, CDR1 SNHLY and CDR2 FYNNEI. Trimming left V 2 bases short and J 6 bases short, with 11 bases between.

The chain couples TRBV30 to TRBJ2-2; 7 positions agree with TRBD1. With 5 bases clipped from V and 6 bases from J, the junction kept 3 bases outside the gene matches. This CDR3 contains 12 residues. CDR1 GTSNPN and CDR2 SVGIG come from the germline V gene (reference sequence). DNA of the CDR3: TGTGCCTGGGGTACAGGGGCCGGGGAGCTGTTTTTT. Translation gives CAWGTGAGELFF.